This T cell receptor (beta chain) was recorded in a study of CD8+CD57+ T cells in acquired aplastic anemia. Broader study findings: Between the patient and control groups, CD8+ Simpson's diversity did not differ significantly.

Those patients picked for sequencing had displayed CD8+CD57+ cell expansion on flow cytometry. Every patient presented with severe acquired aplastic anemia. Blood came from patients not yet given any therapy. Ten or more counts support this clonotype. Its antigen is undetermined. TCR beta VDJ and CDR3 were profiled, and genomic DNA was the template. TCRdb re-derived calls from the reads in MiXCR, one entry per CDR3 protein. The profile shows around 170,000 distinct CDR3 sequences, approximately 50% of them singletons. CDR1 is SGHNT and CDR2 is YENEEA in the germline V gene. The CDR3 sequence is 14 residues long. Trimming stripped 0 bases from V and 1 base from J, with 6 bases between.

The chain couples TRBV11-3 to TRBJ1-1; D is unresolved. Sequencing input: sorted CD4+, CD8+, or CD8+CD57+ T cells (not recorded which) from PBMCs. This receptor was taken from a human donor with aplastic anemia. The DNA for the CDR3 is TGTGCCAGCAGCTTAGATTCGGAGAACACTGAAGCTTTCTTT. Residues: CASSLDSENTEAFF.